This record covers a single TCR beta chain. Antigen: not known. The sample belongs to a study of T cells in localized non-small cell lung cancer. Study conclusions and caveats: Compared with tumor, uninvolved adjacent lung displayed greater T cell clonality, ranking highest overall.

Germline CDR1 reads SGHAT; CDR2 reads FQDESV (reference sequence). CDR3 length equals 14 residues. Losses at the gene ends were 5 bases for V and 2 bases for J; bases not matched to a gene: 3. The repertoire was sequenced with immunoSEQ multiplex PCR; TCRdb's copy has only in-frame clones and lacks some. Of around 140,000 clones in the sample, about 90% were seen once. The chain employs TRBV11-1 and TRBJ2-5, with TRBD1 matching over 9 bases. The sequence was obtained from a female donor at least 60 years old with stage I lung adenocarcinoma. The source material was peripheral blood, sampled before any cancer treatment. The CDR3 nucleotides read TGTGCCAGCAGCCCGGGACAGGGTCAAGAGACCCAGTACTTC. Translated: CASSPGQGQETQYF.